This TCR beta chain was identified during a study of blood T cell repertoires in COVID-19. Study-wide context: The United States, Italy and Spain provided the acute and convalescent COVID-19 samples. From T cells, B-cell-depleted T cells, or PBMCs came the material, which was cDNA or gDNA.

In the source study's methods: Estimation of nucleated cell counts relied on the amplification of reference gene primers. TCRdb keeps only in-frame clones here, not all; method: immunoSEQ multiplex PCR. V and J calls and clone size come straight from that table; D and trimming were deduced from the DNA. The sample holds approximately 220,000 clones, roughly four fifths seen once. CDR1 SEHNR and CDR2 FQNEAQ come from the germline V gene (reference sequence). J lost 1 base, V lost 5 bases, and 2 bases had no gene match. CDR3 size: 15 residues. This chain joins TRBV7-9 and TRBJ2-1; 10 nucleotides match TRBD1. Material for sequencing was peripheral blood. The TCR comes from a woman between 40 and 50 years old with active or convalescent COVID-19. The CDR3 loop is CASSRGQGSYNEQFF. CDR3 DNA: TGTGCCAGCAGCCGGGGACAGGGGTCCTACAATGAGCAGTTCTTC.